This T cell receptor beta chain was sequenced for a study of shared clonotypes between healthy human individuals. Study-wide results and caveats: A handful of donors had approximately 4.6% of their naive CD4 clonotypes in common.

Germline V gene sequence: CDR1 KGHSH, CDR2 LQKENI. This CDR3 comprises 15 residues. V was pared by 1 base and J by 3 bases, with 11 bases between. The method was immunoSEQ multiplex PCR; TCRdb's version includes in-frame clones alone and lacks a portion of them. In the table there are 2.3 million or so clones, approximately 93% of which are singletons. Naive CD45RA+ and memory CD45RA-negative subsets were split from CD4+ cells. A remark on this clone: The antigen is unknown.

This chain joins TRBV18 and TRBJ2-3; D might be TRBD2 (6 bases). This TCR derives from a man younger than 35 in good health. Some clones in this sample may be carry-over from other donors' samples. Input material: naive CD4+ T cells from PBMCs. Subset here: CD45RA+ positively selected. For the CDR3, the DNA is TGTGCCAGCTCACCACTTCTCGGGAGTACAGATACGCAGTATTTT. Amino acids: CASSPLLGSTDTQYF.